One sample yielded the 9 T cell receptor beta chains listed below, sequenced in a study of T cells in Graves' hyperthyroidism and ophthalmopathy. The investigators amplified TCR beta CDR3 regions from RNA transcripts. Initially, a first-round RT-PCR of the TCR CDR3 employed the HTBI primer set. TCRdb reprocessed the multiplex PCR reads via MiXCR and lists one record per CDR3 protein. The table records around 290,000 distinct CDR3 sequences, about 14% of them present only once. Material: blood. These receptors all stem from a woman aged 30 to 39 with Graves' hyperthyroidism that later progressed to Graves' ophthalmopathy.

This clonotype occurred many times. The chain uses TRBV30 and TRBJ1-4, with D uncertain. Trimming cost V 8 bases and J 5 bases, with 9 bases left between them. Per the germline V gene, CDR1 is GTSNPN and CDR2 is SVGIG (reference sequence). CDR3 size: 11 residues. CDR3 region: CARGWNEKLFF. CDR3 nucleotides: TGTGCCCGCGGGTGGAATGAAAAACTGTTTTTT.

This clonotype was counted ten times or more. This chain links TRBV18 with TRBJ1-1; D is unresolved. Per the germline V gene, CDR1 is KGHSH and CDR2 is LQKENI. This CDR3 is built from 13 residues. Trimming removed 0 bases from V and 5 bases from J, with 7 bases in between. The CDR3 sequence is CASSPPSRTEAFF. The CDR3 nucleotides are TGTGCCAGCTCACCACCGAGTCGGACTGAAGCTTTCTTT.

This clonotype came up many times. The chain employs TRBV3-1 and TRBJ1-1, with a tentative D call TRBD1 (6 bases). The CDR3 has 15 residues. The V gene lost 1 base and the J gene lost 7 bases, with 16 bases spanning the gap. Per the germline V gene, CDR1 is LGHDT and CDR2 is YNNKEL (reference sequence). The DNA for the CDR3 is TGTGCCAGCAGCCAAGCCCCCTTAAGGGGGGGTGAAGCTTTCTTT. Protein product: CASSQAPLRGGEAFF.

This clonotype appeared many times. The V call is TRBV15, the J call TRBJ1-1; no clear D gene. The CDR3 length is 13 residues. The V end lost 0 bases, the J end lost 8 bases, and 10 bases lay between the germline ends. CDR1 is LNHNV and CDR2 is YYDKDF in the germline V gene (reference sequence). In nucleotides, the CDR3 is TGTGCCACCAGCAGAGAAGTACAGACAGAAGCTTTCTTT. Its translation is CATSREVQTEAFF.

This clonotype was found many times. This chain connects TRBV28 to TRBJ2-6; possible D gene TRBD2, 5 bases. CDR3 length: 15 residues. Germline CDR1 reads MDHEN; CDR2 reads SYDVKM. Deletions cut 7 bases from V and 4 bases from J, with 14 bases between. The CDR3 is CASTRPGSGANVLTF. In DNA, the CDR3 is TGTGCCAGCACCCGACCGGGGTCGGGGGCCAACGTCCTGACTTTC.

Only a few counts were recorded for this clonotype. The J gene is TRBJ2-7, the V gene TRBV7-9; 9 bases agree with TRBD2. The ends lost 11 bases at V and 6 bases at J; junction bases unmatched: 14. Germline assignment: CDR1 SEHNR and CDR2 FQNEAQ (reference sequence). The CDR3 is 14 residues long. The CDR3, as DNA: TGTGCCCCAACCGAGGCTAGCGGGATTCGCGAGCAGTACTTC. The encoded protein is CAPTEASGIREQYF.

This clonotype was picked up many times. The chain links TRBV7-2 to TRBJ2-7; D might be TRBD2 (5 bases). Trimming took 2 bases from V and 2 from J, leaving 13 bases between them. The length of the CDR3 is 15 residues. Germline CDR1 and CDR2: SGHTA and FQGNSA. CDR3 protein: CASSLMSGYTYEQYF. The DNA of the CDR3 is TGTGCCAGCAGCTTAATGTCGGGGTACACCTACGAGCAGTACTTC.

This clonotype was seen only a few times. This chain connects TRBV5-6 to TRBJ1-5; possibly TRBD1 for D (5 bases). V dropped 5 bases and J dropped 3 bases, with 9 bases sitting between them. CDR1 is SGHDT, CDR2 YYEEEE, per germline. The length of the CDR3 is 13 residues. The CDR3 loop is CASSGGDNQPQHF. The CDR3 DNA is TGTGCCAGCAGTGGGGGGGACAATCAGCCCCAGCATTTT.

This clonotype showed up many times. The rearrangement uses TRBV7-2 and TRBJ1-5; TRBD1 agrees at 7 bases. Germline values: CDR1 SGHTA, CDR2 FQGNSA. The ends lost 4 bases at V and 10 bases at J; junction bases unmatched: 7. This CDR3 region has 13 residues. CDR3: CASSSRTGQPQHF. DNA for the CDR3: TGTGCCAGCAGCTCCCGGACAGGACAACCCCAGCATTTT.